This T cell receptor (beta chain) was recovered during a study of cytomegalovirus exposure and HLA in healthy donors. Overall study: In an early release, HLA-typed donors contributed tens of millions of unique TCR sequences.

It was with 60 Vbeta and 13 Jbeta primers that the PCR ran. Sequenced by immunoSEQ multiplex PCR; TCRdb stores in-frame clones only, minus some. Of around 230,000 clones in the sample, approximately 85% were seen once. Overall study findings and caveats: As immune exposure information, only CMV serostatus was available. What a later analysis reportedly showed was that an Asian-associated ancestry cluster had fewer N-insertions than the roughly 700-donor mean. When a later analysis compared HLA-associated TCR beta chains with equally common others, the HLA-associated chains turned out to be more clonally expanded and to have lower generation probabilities.

This clone was observed a handful of times. Its antigen is undetermined. Trimming took 8 bases from V and 7 from J, leaving 9 bases between them. CDR1 WNHNN and CDR2 SYGVQD come from the germline V gene (reference sequence). This CDR3 is built from 10 residues. Input material: PBMCs. The clonotype comes from a girl aged 2 to 9 in good health and CMV-seronegative. V usage is TRBV10-1 and J usage is TRBJ2-7; D possibly corresponds to TRBD1 (6 bases). The CDR3 is CASLRGEQYF. CDR3 nucleotides: TGCGCCAGCCTAAGGGGGGAGCAGTACTTC.